This T cell receptor beta chain was captured in a study of breast tumors, draining lymph nodes, adjacent tissues. Axillary draining lymph nodes of breast cancer patients supplied the node samples. The CDR3 loop spans 13 amino acids. Germline CDR1 reads SQVTM; CDR2 reads ANQGSEA. Trimming left V 5 bases short and J 5 bases short, with 15 bases between. With respect to this clonotype: Its specificity is unknown. A read error may explain this, as a much larger clone is one base away.

TCRdb recomputed calls from the multiplex PCR reads with MiXCR, one row per CDR3 protein. Of about 180,000 distinct CDR3 sequences listed, 33% are singletons. Study observations and caveats: Findings are consistent with lymph node origin and intratumoral expansion of most tumor T cells. Tumor T cell lymph node origin was a supported hypothesis, not proven.

This sequence originates from a female donor with breast cancer. Some clones in this sample may be carry-over from other donors' samples. The chain uses TRBV29-1 and TRBJ1-1, with a possible D match to TRBD1 (6 bases). What was sequenced was axillary lymph node tissue. The DNA for the CDR3 is TGCAGCGTTCAAAGGACAGAGGATACTGAAGCTTTCTTT. This encodes CSVQRTEDTEAFF.